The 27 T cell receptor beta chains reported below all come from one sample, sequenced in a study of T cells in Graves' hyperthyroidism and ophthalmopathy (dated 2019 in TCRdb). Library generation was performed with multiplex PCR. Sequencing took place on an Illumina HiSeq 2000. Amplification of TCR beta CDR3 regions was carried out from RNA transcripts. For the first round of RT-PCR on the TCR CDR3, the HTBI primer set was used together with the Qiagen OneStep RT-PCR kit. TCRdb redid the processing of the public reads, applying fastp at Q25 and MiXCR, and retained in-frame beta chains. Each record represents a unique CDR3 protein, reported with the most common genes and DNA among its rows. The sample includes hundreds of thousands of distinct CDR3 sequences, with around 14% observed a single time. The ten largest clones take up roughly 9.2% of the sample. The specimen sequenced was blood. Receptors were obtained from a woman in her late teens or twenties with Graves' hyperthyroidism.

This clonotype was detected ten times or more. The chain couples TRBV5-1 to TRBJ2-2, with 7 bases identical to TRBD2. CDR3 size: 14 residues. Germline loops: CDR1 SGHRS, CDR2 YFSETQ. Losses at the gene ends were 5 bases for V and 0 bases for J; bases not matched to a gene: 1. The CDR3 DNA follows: TGCGCCAGCAGGGGACTATCGAACACCGGGGAGCTGTTTTTT. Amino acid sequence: CASRGLSNTGELFF.

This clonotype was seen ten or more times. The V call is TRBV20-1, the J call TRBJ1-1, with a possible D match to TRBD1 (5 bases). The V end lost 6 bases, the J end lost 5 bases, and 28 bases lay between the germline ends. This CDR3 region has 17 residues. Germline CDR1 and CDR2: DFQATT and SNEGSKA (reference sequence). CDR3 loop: CSAPPSGLSLWGTEAFF. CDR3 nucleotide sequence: TGCAGTGCCCCACCCTCTGGTCTTAGCCTATGGGGGACTGAAGCTTTCTTT.

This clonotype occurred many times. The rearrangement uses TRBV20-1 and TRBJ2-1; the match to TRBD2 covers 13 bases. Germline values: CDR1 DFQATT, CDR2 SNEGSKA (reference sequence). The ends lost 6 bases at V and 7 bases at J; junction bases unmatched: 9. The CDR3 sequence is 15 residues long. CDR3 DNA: TGCAGTGCCGCCGGACTAGCGGGAGTTGGGAATGAGCAGTTCTTC. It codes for CSAAGLAGVGNEQFF.

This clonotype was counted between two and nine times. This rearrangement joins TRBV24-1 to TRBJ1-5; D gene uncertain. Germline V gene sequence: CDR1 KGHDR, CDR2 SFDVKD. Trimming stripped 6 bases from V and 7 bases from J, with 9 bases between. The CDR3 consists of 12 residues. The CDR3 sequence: CATSSTDQPQHF. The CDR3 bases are TGTGCCACCAGTTCTACTGACCAGCCCCAGCATTTT.

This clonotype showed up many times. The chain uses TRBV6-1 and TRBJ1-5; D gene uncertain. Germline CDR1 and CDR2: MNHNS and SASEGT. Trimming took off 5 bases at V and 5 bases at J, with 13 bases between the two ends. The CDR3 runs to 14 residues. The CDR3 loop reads CASSPLVGDQPQHF. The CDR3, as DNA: TGTGCCAGCAGTCCTTTGGTGGGAGATCAGCCCCAGCATTTT.

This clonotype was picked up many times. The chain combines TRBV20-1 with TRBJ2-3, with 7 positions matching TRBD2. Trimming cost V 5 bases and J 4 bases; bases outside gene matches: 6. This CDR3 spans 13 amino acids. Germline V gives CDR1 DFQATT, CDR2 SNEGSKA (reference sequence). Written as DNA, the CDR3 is TGCAGTGCTCCACGCGGGAGTCCAGATACGCAGTATTTT. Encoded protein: CSAPRGSPDTQYF.

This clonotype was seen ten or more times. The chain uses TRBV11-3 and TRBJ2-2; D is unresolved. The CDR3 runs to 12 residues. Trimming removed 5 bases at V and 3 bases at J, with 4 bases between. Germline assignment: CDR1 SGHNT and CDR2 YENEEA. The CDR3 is CASSPDTGELFF. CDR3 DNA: TGTGCCAGCAGCCCAGACACCGGGGAGCTGTTTTTT. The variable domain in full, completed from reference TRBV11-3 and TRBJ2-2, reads EAGVVQSPRYKIIEKKQPVAFWCNPISGHNTLYWYLQNLGQGPELLIRYENEEAVDDSQLPKDRFSAERLKGVDSTLKIQPAELGDSAVYLCASSPDTGELFFGEGSRLTVL.

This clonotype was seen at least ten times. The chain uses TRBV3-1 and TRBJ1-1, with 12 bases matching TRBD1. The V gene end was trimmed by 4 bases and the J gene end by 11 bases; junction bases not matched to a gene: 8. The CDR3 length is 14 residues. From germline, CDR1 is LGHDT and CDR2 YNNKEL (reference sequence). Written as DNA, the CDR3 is TGTGCCAGCAGCCCCCGGGACAGGGGGCGGGTGGCTTTCTTT. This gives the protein CASSPRDRGRVAFF. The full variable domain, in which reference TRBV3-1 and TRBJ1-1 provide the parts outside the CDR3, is DTAVSQTPKYLVTQMGNDKSIKCEQNLGHDTMYWYKQDSKKFLKIMFSYNNKELIINETVPNRFSPKSPDKAHLNLHINSLELGDSAVYFCASSPRDRGRVAFFGQGTRLTVV.

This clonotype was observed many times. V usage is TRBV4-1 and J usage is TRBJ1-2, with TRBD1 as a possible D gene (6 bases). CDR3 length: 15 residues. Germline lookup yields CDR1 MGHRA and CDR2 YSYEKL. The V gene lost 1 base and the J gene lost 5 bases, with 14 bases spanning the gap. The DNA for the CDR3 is TGCGCCAGCAGCCAAGTATATGGACAGTCATATGGCTACACCTTC. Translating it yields CASSQVYGQSYGYTF.

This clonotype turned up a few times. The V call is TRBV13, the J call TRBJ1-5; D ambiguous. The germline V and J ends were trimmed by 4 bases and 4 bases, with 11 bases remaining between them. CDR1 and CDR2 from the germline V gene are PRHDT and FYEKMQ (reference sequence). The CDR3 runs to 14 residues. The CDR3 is CASSSKTGNQPQHF. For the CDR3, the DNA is TGTGCCAGCAGCTCCAAGACGGGTAATCAGCCCCAGCATTTT.

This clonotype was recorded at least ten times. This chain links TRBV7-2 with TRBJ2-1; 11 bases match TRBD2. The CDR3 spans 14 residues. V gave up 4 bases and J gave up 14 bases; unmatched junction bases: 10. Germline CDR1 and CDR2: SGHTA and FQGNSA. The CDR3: CASSSQTTSGRKFF. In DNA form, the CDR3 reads TGTGCCAGCAGCTCCCAAACAACTAGCGGGAGAAAGTTCTTC.

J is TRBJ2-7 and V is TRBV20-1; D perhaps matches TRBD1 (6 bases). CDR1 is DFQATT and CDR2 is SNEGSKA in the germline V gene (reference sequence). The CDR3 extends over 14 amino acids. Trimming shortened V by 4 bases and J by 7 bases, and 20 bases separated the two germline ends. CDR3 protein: CSATSGQGSWEQYF. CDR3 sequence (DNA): TGCAGTGCTACCTCGGGGCAGGGGTCGTGGGAGCAGTACTTC.

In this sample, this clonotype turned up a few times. CDR3 sequence: CASATGAFLNTEAFF. CDR3 sequence (DNA): TGTGCCAGCGCGACAGGTGCTTTTTTGAACACTGAAGCTTTCTTT. The chain has TRBV9 and TRBJ1-1; D may be TRBD1 (6 bases). Trimming pared 7 bases from V and 0 bases from J, leaving 16 bases between. Germline V CDR1 and CDR2: SGDLS, YYNGEE. The CDR3 has 15 residues.

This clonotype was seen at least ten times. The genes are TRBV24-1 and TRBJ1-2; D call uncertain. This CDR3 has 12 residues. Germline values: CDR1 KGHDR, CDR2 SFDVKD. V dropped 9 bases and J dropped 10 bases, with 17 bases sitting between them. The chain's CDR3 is CATGGYGRDYTF. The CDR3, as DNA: TGTGCCACCGGCGGTTACGGGAGGGACTACACCTTC.

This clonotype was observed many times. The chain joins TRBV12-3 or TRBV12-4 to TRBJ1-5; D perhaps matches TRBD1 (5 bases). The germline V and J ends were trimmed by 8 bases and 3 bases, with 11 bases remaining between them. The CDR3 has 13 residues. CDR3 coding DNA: TGTGCCAGCGAGAGAGGGGCCAATCAGCCCCAGCATTTT. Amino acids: CASERGANQPQHF.

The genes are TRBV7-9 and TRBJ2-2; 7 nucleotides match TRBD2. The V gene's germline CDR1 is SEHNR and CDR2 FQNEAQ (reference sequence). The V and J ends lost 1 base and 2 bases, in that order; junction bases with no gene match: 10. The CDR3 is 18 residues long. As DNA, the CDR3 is TGTGCCAGCAGCTTAGGATTCGGGCCTAGCGGAAACACCGGGGAGCTGTTTTTT. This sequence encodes CASSLGFGPSGNTGELFF. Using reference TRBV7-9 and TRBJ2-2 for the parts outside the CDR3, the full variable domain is DTGVSQNPRHKITKRGQNVTFRCDPISEHNRLYWYRQTLGQGPEFLTYFQNEAQLEKSRLLSDRFSAERPKGSFSTLEIQRTEQGDSAMYLCASSLGFGPSGNTGELFFGEGSRLTVL.

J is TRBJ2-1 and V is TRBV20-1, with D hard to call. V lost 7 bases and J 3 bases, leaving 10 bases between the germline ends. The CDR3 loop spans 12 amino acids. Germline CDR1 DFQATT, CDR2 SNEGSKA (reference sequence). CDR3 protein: CSDSGFYNEQFF. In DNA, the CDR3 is TGCAGTGACTCGGGCTTCTACAATGAGCAGTTCTTC.

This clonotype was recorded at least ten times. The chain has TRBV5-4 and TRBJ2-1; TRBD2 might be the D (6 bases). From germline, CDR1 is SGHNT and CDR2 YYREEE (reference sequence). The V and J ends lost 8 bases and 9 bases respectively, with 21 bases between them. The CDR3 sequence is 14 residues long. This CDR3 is CASRTLGGKGEQFF. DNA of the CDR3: TGTGCCAGTCGCACACTCGGGGGTAAGGGTGAGCAGTTCTTC.

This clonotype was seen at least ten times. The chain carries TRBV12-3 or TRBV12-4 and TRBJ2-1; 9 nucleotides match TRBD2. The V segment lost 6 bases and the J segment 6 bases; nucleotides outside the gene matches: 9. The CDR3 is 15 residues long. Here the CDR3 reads CASRTAGTSSNEQFF. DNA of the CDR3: TGTGCCAGCAGGACGGCCGGGACTAGCAGCAATGAGCAGTTCTTC.

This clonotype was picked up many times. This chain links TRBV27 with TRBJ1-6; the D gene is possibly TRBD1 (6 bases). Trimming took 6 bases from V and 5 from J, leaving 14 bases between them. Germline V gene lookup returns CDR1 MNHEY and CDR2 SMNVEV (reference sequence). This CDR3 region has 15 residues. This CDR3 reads CASSFRGLNNSPLHF. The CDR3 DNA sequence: TGTGCCAGCAGCTTCAGGGGCCTGAATAATTCACCCCTCCACTTT.

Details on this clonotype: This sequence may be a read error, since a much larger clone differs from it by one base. The CDR3 region has the DNA TGCAGTGTTAGAGGGATATCCGGAGGTGGGCAAGAGACCTCAGAGACCCAGTACTTC. Translating gives CSVRGISGGGQETSETQYF. The chain uses TRBV20-1 and TRBJ2-5; a possible D gene is TRBD2 (5 bases). Germline CDR1 reads DFQATT; CDR2 reads SNEGSKA (reference sequence). The CDR3 contains 19 residues.

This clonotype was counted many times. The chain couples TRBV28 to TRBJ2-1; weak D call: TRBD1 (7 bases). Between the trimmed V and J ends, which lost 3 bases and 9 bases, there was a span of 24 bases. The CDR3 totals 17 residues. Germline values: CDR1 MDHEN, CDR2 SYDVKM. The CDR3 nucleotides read TGTGCCAGCAGTTTCGGGTTTGGCAGGGGGGATCTAGGTGAGCAGTTCTTC. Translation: CASSFGFGRGDLGEQFF.

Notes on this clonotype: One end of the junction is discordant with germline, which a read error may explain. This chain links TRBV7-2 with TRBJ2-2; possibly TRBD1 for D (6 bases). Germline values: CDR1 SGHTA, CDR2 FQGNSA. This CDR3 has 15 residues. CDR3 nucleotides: TGCGCCAGCAGCAGCTCTCGGACAGCCACCGGGGAGCTGTTTTTT. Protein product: CASSSSRTATGELFF.

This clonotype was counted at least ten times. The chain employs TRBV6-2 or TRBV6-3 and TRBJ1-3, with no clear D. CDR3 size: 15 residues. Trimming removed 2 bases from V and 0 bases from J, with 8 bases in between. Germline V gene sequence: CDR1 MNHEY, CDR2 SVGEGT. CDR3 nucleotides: TGTGCCAGCAGTTACCTGGGGTCCTCTGGAAACACCATATATTTT. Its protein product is CASSYLGSSGNTIYF.

CDR3 nucleotide sequence: TGTGCCAGTAGTCCCGGGCAGAAGATTAGCTCCTATAATTCACCCCTCCACTTT. Its protein product is CASSPGQKISSYNSPLHF. The J gene is TRBJ1-6, the V gene TRBV19; D ambiguous. CDR1 is LNHDA and CDR2 is SQIVND in the germline V gene (reference sequence). This CDR3 contains 18 residues. Trimming shortened V by 5 bases and J by 0 bases, and 17 bases separated the two germline ends.

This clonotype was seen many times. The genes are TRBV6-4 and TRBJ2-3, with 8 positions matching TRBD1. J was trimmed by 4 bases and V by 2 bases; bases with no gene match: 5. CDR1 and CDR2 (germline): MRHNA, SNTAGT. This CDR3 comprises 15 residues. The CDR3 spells CASSDRTGSADTQYF. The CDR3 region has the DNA TGTGCCAGCAGTGACCGGACAGGGTCCGCAGATACGCAGTATTTT.

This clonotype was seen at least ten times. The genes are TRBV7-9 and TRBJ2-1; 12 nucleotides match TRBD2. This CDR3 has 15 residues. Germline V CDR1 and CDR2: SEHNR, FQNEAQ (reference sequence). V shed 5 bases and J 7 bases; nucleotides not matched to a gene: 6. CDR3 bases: TGTGCCAGCAGCCCCCCCGGACTAGCGGGAAATGAGCAGTTCTTC. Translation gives CASSPPGLAGNEQFF.